These T cell receptor beta chains were read from a single sample in a study of beta chain features in type 1 diabetes. Assay used: immunoSEQ multiplex PCR; TCRdb lists only in-frame clones, some missing. The sample contains fewer than 650,000 clones, about 14% of which appear only once. Sequenced: naive CD4+ T cells from blood. The origin of the receptors is a man aged 18 to 35 in good health. Each CDR3 is given with its conserved first and last residue. Each record gives: J gene, clone size, D gene, V gene, CDR3 protein, CDR3 DNA. A D gene is named only where the DNA matches it firmly. A clone size is listed for some rows: how often the clone was seen (once, few, many), or a class if it is expanded.

J gene: TRBJ1-5; clone size: .; D gene: .; V gene: TRBV6-4; CDR3 protein: CASSAGYSNQPQHF; CDR3 DNA: TGTGCCAGCAGTGCAGGGTATAGCAATCAGCCCCAGCATTTT
J gene: TRBJ2-1; clone size: few; D gene: TRBD2; V gene: TRBV29-1; CDR3 protein: CTVRSLPTSGPYTGNEQFF; CDR3 DNA: TGCACGGTCCGATCCCTCCCTACTAGCGGGCCCTACACCGGGAATGAGCAGTTCTTC
J gene: TRBJ1-1; clone size: .; D gene: .; V gene: TRBV7-3; CDR3 protein: CASSPGAVTEAFF; CDR3 DNA: TGTGCCAGCAGCCCCGGGGCTGTCACTGAAGCTTTCTTT
J gene: TRBJ2-3; clone size: .; D gene: TRBD1; V gene: TRBV11-2; CDR3 protein: CASQDRASTDTQYF; CDR3 DNA: TGTGCCAGCCAGGACAGGGCTAGCACAGATACGCAGTATTTT
J gene: TRBJ1-5; clone size: few; D gene: .; V gene: TRBV18; CDR3 protein: CASSPPPGGMGNQPQHF; CDR3 DNA: TGTGCCAGCTCACCACCTCCCGGAGGGATGGGCAATCAGCCCCAGCATTTT
J gene: TRBJ1-5; clone size: .; D gene: TRBD1; V gene: TRBV25-1; CDR3 protein: CASSGRQGAWNQPQHF; CDR3 DNA: TGTGCCAGCAGTGGACGACAGGGGGCTTGGAATCAGCCCCAGCATTTT
J gene: TRBJ2-2; clone size: .; D gene: .; V gene: TRBV18; CDR3 protein: CASSLYTGTGELFF; CDR3 DNA: TGTGCCAGCTCACTATATACAGGCACCGGGGAGCTGTTTTTT
J gene: TRBJ2-3; clone size: .; D gene: TRBD2; V gene: TRBV9; CDR3 protein: CASSAGEWGGRATDTQYF; CDR3 DNA: TGTGCCAGCAGCGCCGGGGAGTGGGGGGGAAGGGCCACAGATACGCAGTATTTT
J gene: TRBJ1-1; clone size: few; D gene: .; V gene: TRBV6-4; CDR3 protein: CASSSQGNTEAFF; CDR3 DNA: TGTGCCAGCAGCTCACAAGGGAACACTGAAGCTTTCTTT
J gene: TRBJ2-7; clone size: .; D gene: .; V gene: TRBV10-3; CDR3 protein: CATQRAGSYEQYF; CDR3 DNA: TGTGCCACCCAGAGGGCAGGTTCCTACGAGCAGTACTTC
J gene: TRBJ1-2; clone size: .; D gene: .; V gene: TRBV10-2; CDR3 protein: CATRPGTSYGYTF; CDR3 DNA: TGCGCCACGCGTCCCGGGACATCGTATGGCTACACCTTC
J gene: TRBJ1-3; clone size: few; D gene: .; V gene: TRBV2; CDR3 protein: CASSEGPRGISGNTIYF; CDR3 DNA: TGTGCCAGCAGTGAGGGTCCCCGGGGGATCTCTGGAAACACCATATATTTT
J gene: TRBJ2-2; clone size: .; D gene: TRBD2; V gene: TRBV18; CDR3 protein: CASSTGSGNYAGELFF; CDR3 DNA: TGTGCCAGCTCAACGGGGAGCGGGAATTACGCCGGGGAGCTGTTTTTT
J gene: TRBJ1-1; clone size: .; D gene: .; V gene: TRBV6-5; CDR3 protein: CASSWNTEAFF; CDR3 DNA: TGTGCCAGCAGTTGGAACACTGAAGCTTTCTTT
J gene: TRBJ2-7; clone size: .; D gene: TRBD1; V gene: TRBV11-1; CDR3 protein: CASSPQRGQAHEQYF; CDR3 DNA: TGTGCCAGCAGCCCACAGAGGGGACAGGCCCACGAGCAGTACTTC
J gene: TRBJ1-1; clone size: .; D gene: TRBD1; V gene: TRBV7-2; CDR3 protein: CASSLNRGAEAFF; CDR3 DNA: TGTGCCAGCAGCTTAAACAGGGGCGCTGAAGCTTTCTTT
J gene: TRBJ1-4; clone size: few; D gene: .; V gene: TRBV9; CDR3 protein: CASSRQGYEKLFF; CDR3 DNA: TGTGCCAGCTCCCGGCAGGGTTATGAAAAACTGTTTTTT
J gene: TRBJ1-4; clone size: .; D gene: .; V gene: TRBV9; CDR3 protein: CASSVGVGLGEKLFF; CDR3 DNA: TGTGCCAGCAGCGTAGGAGTAGGCCTGGGTGAAAAACTGTTTTTT
J gene: TRBJ2-1; clone size: .; D gene: .; V gene: TRBV2; CDR3 protein: CASRRDSKANEQFF; CDR3 DNA: TGTGCCAGCAGACGGGACTCCAAGGCCAATGAGCAGTTCTTC
J gene: TRBJ2-3; clone size: .; D gene: .; V gene: TRBV7-6; CDR3 protein: CASSPIEVDTQYF; CDR3 DNA: TGTGCCAGCAGCCCGATCGAGGTGGATACGCAGTATTTT
J gene: TRBJ2-7; clone size: .; D gene: TRBD1; V gene: TRBV14; CDR3 protein: CASSLRDRGVGEQYF; CDR3 DNA: TGTGCCAGCAGCCTCCGGGACAGGGGAGTGGGCGAGCAGTACTTC
J gene: TRBJ2-3; clone size: few; D gene: TRBD1; V gene: TRBV29-1; CDR3 protein: CSVGGTGPSDTQYF; CDR3 DNA: TGCAGCGTTGGAGGGACAGGCCCGTCAGATACGCAGTATTTT
J gene: TRBJ1-2; clone size: few; D gene: .; V gene: TRBV4-1; CDR3 protein: CASSQSLNYGYTF; CDR3 DNA: TGCGCCAGCAGCCAGTCCCTTAACTATGGCTACACCTTC
J gene: TRBJ2-2; clone size: few; D gene: .; V gene: TRBV10-3; CDR3 protein: CAIKVAPANTGELFF; CDR3 DNA: TGTGCCATCAAAGTTGCCCCGGCGAACACCGGGGAGCTGTTTTTT
J gene: TRBJ1-3; clone size: .; D gene: .; V gene: TRBV6-1; CDR3 protein: CAISESGSGNTIYF; CDR3 DNA: TGTGCCATCAGTGAATCAGGCTCTGGAAACACCATATATTTT
J gene: TRBJ2-7; clone size: .; D gene: .; V gene: TRBV5-1; CDR3 protein: CASSLDPSGYEQYF; CDR3 DNA: TGCGCCAGCAGCTTGGATCCCAGCGGCTACGAGCAGTACTTC
J gene: TRBJ2-2; clone size: few; D gene: .; V gene: TRBV7-9; CDR3 protein: CASSSARELPTGELFF; CDR3 DNA: TGTGCCAGCAGCTCAGCCCGGGAGTTGCCAACCGGGGAGCTGTTTTTT
J gene: TRBJ1-1; clone size: .; D gene: .; V gene: TRBV5-4; CDR3 protein: CASSPNPGGWTEAFF; CDR3 DNA: TGTGCCAGCAGCCCCAACCCTGGGGGTTGGACTGAAGCTTTCTTT
J gene: TRBJ1-1; clone size: .; D gene: .; V gene: TRBV6-4; CDR3 protein: CASSPRNTEAFF; CDR3 DNA: TGTGCCAGCAGTCCCCGGAACACTGAAGCTTTCTTT